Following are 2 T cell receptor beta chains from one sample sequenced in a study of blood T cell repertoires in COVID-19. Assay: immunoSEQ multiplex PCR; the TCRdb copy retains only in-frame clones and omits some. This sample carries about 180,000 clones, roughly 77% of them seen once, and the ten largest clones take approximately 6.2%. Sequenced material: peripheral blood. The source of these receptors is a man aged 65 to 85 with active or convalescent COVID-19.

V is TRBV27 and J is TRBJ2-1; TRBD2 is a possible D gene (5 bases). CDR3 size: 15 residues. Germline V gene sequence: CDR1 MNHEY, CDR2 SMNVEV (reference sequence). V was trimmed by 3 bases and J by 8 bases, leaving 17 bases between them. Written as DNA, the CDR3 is TGTGCCAGCAGTTTTTCCAGCGGCAATATAGATGAGCAGTTCTTC. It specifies CASSFSSGNIDEQFF.

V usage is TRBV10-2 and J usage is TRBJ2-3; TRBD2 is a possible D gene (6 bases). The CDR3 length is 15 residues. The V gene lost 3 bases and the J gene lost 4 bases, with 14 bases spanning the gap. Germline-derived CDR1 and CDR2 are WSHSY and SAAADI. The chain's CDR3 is CASSDSSVFADTQYF. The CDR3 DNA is TGCGCCAGCAGTGATTCTAGCGTGTTCGCAGATACGCAGTATTTT.